A single sample is the source of the 17 T cell receptor beta chains below, sequenced in a study of shared clonotypes between healthy human individuals. Using immunoSEQ multiplex PCR, the repertoire was profiled, and TCRdb retains in-frame clones only, with some absent. The sample carries approximately 720,000 clones, about 78% recorded once. The sequencing sample was made of memory CD4+ T cells sorted from blood. The subset was: CD45RA-negative fraction. The origin of the receptors is a woman aged 25 to 39 in good health.

This clone was detected only a few times. The chain is built from TRBV7-6 and TRBJ2-5; no firm D call. The CDR3 length is 13 residues. The V end lost 5 bases, the J end lost 5 bases, and 12 bases lay between the germline ends. From germline, CDR1 is SGHVS and CDR2 FNYEAQ. The CDR3 loop reads CASSGRNRETQYF. The CDR3 DNA is TGTGCCAGCAGCGGCAGAAACCGTGAGACCCAGTACTTC.

The rearrangement joins TRBV2 to TRBJ1-5; tentative D call: TRBD1 (6 bases). The germline V gene encodes CDR1 SNHLY and CDR2 FYNNEI. The V end lost 6 bases, the J end lost 4 bases, and 16 bases lay between the germline ends. The CDR3 sequence is 15 residues long. The CDR3 sequence: CASRMDSVGNQPQHF. Written as DNA, the CDR3 is TGTGCCAGCAGAATGGACAGCGTAGGAAATCAGCCCCAGCATTTT. Drawing the rest from reference TRBV2 and TRBJ1-5, the complete variable domain is EPEVTQTPSHQVTQMGQEVILRCVPISNHLYFYWYRQILGQKVEFLVSFYNNEISEKSEIFDDQFSVERPDGSNFTLKIRSTKLEDSAMYFCASRMDSVGNQPQHFGDGTRLSIL.

The V gene is TRBV25-1, the J gene TRBJ2-5; perhaps TRBD2 as D (6 bases). Judging by the DNA end, TRBJ2-7 fits better; the J call may be wrong. CDR3 length equals 13 residues. Looked up from germline, CDR1 is MGHDK and CDR2 is SYGVNS. The CDR3 sequence: CATARDFAYEQYF. The CDR3 DNA reads as TGTGCCACCGCCCGGGACTTCGCCTACGAGCAGTACTTC.

This rearrangement joins TRBV2 to TRBJ2-7; 8 bases align to TRBD2. Losses at the gene ends were 8 bases for V and 0 bases for J; bases not matched to a gene: 6. Per the germline V gene, CDR1 is SNHLY and CDR2 is FYNNEI. There are 14 residues in the CDR3. CDR3 nucleotides: TGTGCCAGCGAGTACAGCGGGAGCTCCTACGAGCAGTACTTC. It encodes CASEYSGSSYEQYF.

The chain links TRBV30 to TRBJ1-2, with TRBD1 matching 8 bases. V trimming: 3 bases; J trimming: 7 bases; junction bases outside the gene matches: 10. The length of the CDR3 is 14 residues. Germline CDR1 and CDR2: GTSNPN and SVGIG (reference sequence). In DNA form, the CDR3 reads TGTGCCTGGAGCAAGCAGACAGGGGCAGGTGGCTACACCTTC. Translating it yields CAWSKQTGAGGYTF. Combining the CDR3 with reference TRBV30 and TRBJ1-2 gives the whole variable domain SQTIHQWPATLVQPVGSPLSLECTVEGTSNPNLYWYRQAAGRGLQLLFYSVGIGQISSEVPQNLSASRPQDRQFILSSKKLLLSDSGFYLCAWSKQTGAGGYTFGSGTRLTVV.

This chain links TRBV6-6 with TRBJ2-7; no definite D call. The V and J ends lost 2 bases and 3 bases respectively, with 5 bases between them. The CDR3 consists of 12 residues. Germline CDR1 and CDR2: MNHNY and SVGAGI (reference sequence). CDR3 in DNA: TGTGCCAGCAGTTACGACGGCTACGAGCAGTACTTC. It yields the protein CASSYDGYEQYF.

In regard to this clone: Other nucleotide sequences in the sample specify the same CDR3. This chain uses TRBV5-1 with TRBJ2-7; TRBD1 matches at 11 bases. With 4 bases clipped from V and 2 bases from J, the junction kept 2 bases outside the gene matches. The CDR3 totals 14 residues. In germline, CDR1 is SGHRS, CDR2 YFSETQ. The CDR3 DNA sequence: TGCGCCAGCAGCACGGGACAGGGGGCCTACGAGCAGTACTTC. It specifies CASSTGQGAYEQYF.

This clone was detected only a few times. The chain links TRBV5-6 to TRBJ2-5; 9 bases are a match to TRBD2. Germline loops: CDR1 SGHDT, CDR2 YYEEEE. V lost 2 bases, J lost 1 base, and 3 bases stayed unmatched. The CDR3 totals 15 residues. In DNA, the CDR3 is TGTGCCAGCAGCTTTCTTAGCGGGGGCCAAGAGACCCAGTACTTC. The encoded protein is CASSFLSGGQETQYF.

Only one count was recorded for this clone. The chain is built from TRBV19 and TRBJ2-2; D call uncertain. Germline loops: CDR1 LNHDA, CDR2 SQIVND (reference sequence). The V end lost 6 bases, the J end lost 0 bases, and 11 bases lay between the germline ends. The CDR3 consists of 15 residues. The CDR3 reads CASSLWVSNTGELFF. The CDR3 nucleotides read TGTGCCAGTAGCCTTTGGGTTTCGAACACCGGGGAGCTGTTTTTT.

The chain uses TRBV28 and TRBJ2-1; TRBD2 agrees at 12 bases. J gave up 10 bases and V 7 bases, and 17 bases lay outside the gene matches. The CDR3 spans 17 residues. Germline lookup yields CDR1 MDHEN and CDR2 SYDVKM. CDR3 DNA sequence: TGTGCCAGCATCCCCCTAGCGGGAGGGCGCCTCTCGATAGAGCAGTTCTTC. Amino acids: CASIPLAGGRLSIEQFF.

This chain joins TRBV19 and TRBJ1-4; D not resolved. Germline CDR1 is LNHDA and CDR2 is SQIVND (reference sequence). V lost 2 bases and J lost 8, with 9 bases in between. The CDR3 sequence is 13 residues long. This chain's CDR3 is CASSIQAREKLFF. CDR3 sequence (DNA): TGTGCCAGTAGTATACAGGCACGGGAAAAACTGTTTTTT.

There are a few counts of this clone. The chain has TRBV27 and TRBJ2-1, with D possibly TRBD1 on 5 matching bases. V dropped 5 bases and J dropped 6 bases, with 20 bases sitting between them. The CDR3 consists of 16 residues. Germline V gene data show CDR1 as MNHEY and CDR2 as SMNVEV (reference sequence). The DNA for the CDR3 is TGTGCCAGCAGTCCCGAAGGGGCAGGGAAGGGCAATGAGCAGTTCTTC. Its translation is CASSPEGAGKGNEQFF.

The chain is built from TRBV7-8 and TRBJ2-7, with 11 bases fitting TRBD1. In germline, CDR1 is SGHVS, CDR2 FQNEAQ. Losses at the gene ends were 3 bases for V and 3 bases for J; bases not matched to a gene: 4. The CDR3 covers 15 residues. The CDR3, as DNA: TGTGCCAGCAGCTTGGCCGGGACAGGGGGCTACGAGCAGTACTTC. Amino acid sequence: CASSLAGTGGYEQYF. Together with reference TRBV7-8 and TRBJ2-7, the CDR3 gives the full variable domain: GAGVSQSPRYKVAKRGQDVALRCDPISGHVSLFWYQQALGQGPEFLTYFQNEAQLDKSGLPSDRFFAERPEGSVSTLKIQRTQQEDSAVYLCASSLAGTGGYEQYFGPGTRLTVT.

CDR3 in amino acids: CATSRDISGEETQYF. Here the CDR3 DNA reads TGTGCCACCAGCAGAGATATTAGCGGGGAAGAGACCCAGTACTTC. This rearrangement joins TRBV15 to TRBJ2-5; 8 positions match TRBD2. With 0 bases clipped from V and 3 bases from J, the junction kept 3 bases outside the gene matches. Germline V CDR1 and CDR2: LNHNV, YYDKDF (reference sequence). This CDR3 contains 15 residues.

This chain links TRBV27 with TRBJ2-1; D may be TRBD2 (6 bases). Per germline, CDR1 MNHEY and CDR2 SMNVEV (reference sequence). Trimming took 5 bases from V and 7 from J, leaving 21 bases between them. This CDR3 has 16 residues. The CDR3 DNA reads TGTGCCAGCAGTCCCTTGAGGGGAGGCCCACGGAATGAGCAGTTCTTC. Its translation: CASSPLRGGPRNEQFF.

The chain carries TRBV4-1 and TRBJ1-1; tentative D call: TRBD1 (6 bases). The CDR3 runs to 15 residues. Deletions cut 4 bases from V and 1 base from J, with 13 bases between. Looked up from germline, CDR1 is MGHRA and CDR2 is YSYEKL. The CDR3 nucleotides read TGCGCCAGCAGCCTGACAGGTACTGGGAACACTGAAGCTTTCTTT. The encoded protein is CASSLTGTGNTEAFF.

CDR3 in amino acids: CASSFDHSGRARETQYF. CDR3 bases: TGTGCCAGCAGCTTCGACCATAGCGGGAGGGCCCGGGAGACCCAGTACTTC. This chain links TRBV7-9 with TRBJ2-5; TRBD2 aligns across 11 bases. V trimming: 3 bases; J trimming: 5 bases; junction bases outside the gene matches: 11. The CDR3 is 17 amino acids. The germline V gene has CDR1 SEHNR and CDR2 FQNEAQ (reference sequence). The full variable domain, with the rest looked up from reference TRBV7-9 and TRBJ2-5, is DTGVSQNPRHKITKRGQNVTFRCDPISEHNRLYWYRQTLGQGPEFLTYFQNEAQLEKSRLLSDRFSAERPKGSFSTLEIQRTEQGDSAMYLCASSFDHSGRARETQYFGPGTRLLVL.